One T cell receptor beta chain is described in this entry. The CDR3 totals 13 residues. Germline lookup yields CDR1 SGHRS and CDR2 YFSETQ. The junction had 3 bases not matched to a gene; V was cut back by 4 bases and J by 3 bases. Repertoires were generated with immunoSEQ multiplex PCR, while TCRdb's copy carries only in-frame clones and drops some. The sample yields 360,000 or so clones, around 92% seen once. Residents of about two dozen US areas, aged about 18 to 89 years, made up the participants. Recovered Cohort 3 donors showed two negative PCRs, clearance, or symptom resolution. The sample is drawn from a study of blood T cell repertoires in COVID-19. Study summary: The analysed material was cDNA or gDNA that came from T cells, B-cell-depleted T cells, or PBMCs.

This receptor was obtained from a woman in her twenties or thirties who had recovered from COVID-19. This chain joins TRBV5-1 and TRBJ2-5, with 7 nucleotides matching TRBD1. The sequencing input was PBMCs or T cells enriched from blood (not recorded which). CDR3 region: CASSRGQEETQYF. CDR3 DNA sequence: TGCGCCAGCAGCCGAGGACAGGAAGAGACCCAGTACTTC.